The 26 T cell receptor beta chains below all came from one sample that was sequenced in a study of blood T cell repertoires in COVID-19. Repertoires were generated with immunoSEQ multiplex PCR, while TCRdb's copy carries only in-frame clones and drops some. The data contain more than 65,000 clones, about four fifths of them singletons. Sequenced input: peripheral blood. Source of these receptors: a woman at least 80 years old with acute or convalescent COVID-19.

The gene calls are TRBV6-5 and TRBJ1-2, with D hard to call. V was pared by 6 bases and J by 7 bases, with 9 bases between. Germline CDR1 reads MNHEY; CDR2 reads SVGAGI. This CDR3 is 11 amino acids long. Here the CDR3 DNA reads TGTGCCAGCAGGGAGTCTGGTGGCTACACCTTC. Its translation: CASRESGGYTF.

The chain combines TRBV10-2 with TRBJ1-3, with D possibly TRBD1 on 5 matching bases. This CDR3 comprises 15 residues. Germline CDR1 is WSHSY and CDR2 is SAAADI. V was shortened by 1 base and J by 2 bases, with 9 bases between the two germline ends. The CDR3 DNA reads TGCGCCAGCAGTGAGTGGAGGGGAACTGGAAACACCATATATTTT. It specifies CASSEWRGTGNTIYF.

The chain combines TRBV21-1 with TRBJ1-2; TRBD1 is the table's D call and was not checked against the DNA. TRBV21-1 constitutes a pseudogene. The CDR3 length is 13 residues. The CDR3 DNA reads as TGTGCCAGCAACGAACGTACAGGGGGGGGCTACACCTTC. Translated: CASNERTGGGYTF.

This chain links TRBV18 with TRBJ1-5; D is perhaps TRBD1 (6 bases). Trimming removed 6 bases from V and 1 base from J, with 10 bases in between. The CDR3 contains 14 residues. The germline CDR1 and CDR2 sequences are KGHSH and LQKENI. The CDR3 sequence is CASSPGESNQPQHF. The CDR3 coding sequence is TGTGCCAGCTCCCCAGGGGAGAGCAATCAGCCCCAGCATTTT.

This chain uses TRBV7-3 with TRBJ1-4; 8 positions agree with TRBD1. The CDR3 is 15 residues long. Trimming took 5 bases from V and 3 from J; bases not matched to a gene: 5. Germline CDR1 and CDR2: SGHTA and FQGTGA. In nucleotides, the CDR3 is TGTGCCAGCAGCCGCACAGGGGGGCCTAATGAAAAACTGTTTTTT. Translation: CASSRTGGPNEKLFF.

J is TRBJ2-7 and V is TRBV5-1; D is possibly TRBD2 (7 bases). CDR1 is SGHRS and CDR2 is YFSETQ in the germline V gene. This CDR3 region has 15 residues. V was trimmed by 4 bases and J by 2 bases, leaving 16 bases between them. The CDR3: CASSPSAGAPYEQYF. CDR3 DNA: TGCGCCAGCAGCCCCTCGGCGGGGGCCCCCTACGAGCAGTACTTC.

The CDR3 is CASKSGASDTQYF. The CDR3 bases are TGTGCCAGTAAAAGCGGGGCAAGCGATACGCAGTATTTT. The rearrangement links TRBV19 to TRBJ2-3; TRBD2 matches 7 bases. From germline, CDR1 is LNHDA and CDR2 SQIVND (reference sequence). Trimming removed 7 bases from V and 6 bases from J; junction bases left unmatched: 7. The CDR3 has 13 amino acids.

The chain joins TRBV5-1 to TRBJ1-1, with 7 bases that match TRBD1. The germline gives CDR1 SGHRS, CDR2 YFSETQ. This CDR3 is built from 15 residues. Trimming took 7 bases from V and 2 from J; bases not matched to a gene: 11. Written as DNA, the CDR3 is TGCGCCAGCGGACAGACAGGGTCCTATAACACTGAAGCTTTCTTT. This gives the protein CASGQTGSYNTEAFF.

In this sample, this clone turned up a few times. The chain recombines TRBV9 with TRBJ2-1; TRBD2 is a possible D gene (5 bases). The CDR3 has 16 amino acids. Germline loops: CDR1 SGDLS, CDR2 YYNGEE. The V end lost 0 bases, the J end lost 0 bases, and 10 bases lay between the germline ends. CDR3 sequence reads: CASSVERRSSYNEQFF. The CDR3 DNA reads TGTGCCAGCAGCGTAGAGCGGAGAAGCTCCTACAATGAGCAGTTCTTC.

The genes are TRBV10-2 and TRBJ1-5; 11 bases align to TRBD1. From germline, CDR1 is WSHSY and CDR2 SAAADI. CDR3 length equals 14 residues. Trimming took 8 bases from V and 6 from J; bases not matched to a gene: 6. The CDR3 DNA sequence: TGCGCCAGCCGGACAGGGGGCGAGGGTCAGCCCCAGCATTTT. This translates into CASRTGGEGQPQHF.

This rearrangement joins TRBV6-5 to TRBJ1-1; TRBD1 is a possible D gene (6 bases). Trimming stripped 4 bases from V and 8 bases from J, with 23 bases between. This CDR3 has 16 residues. Looked up from germline, CDR1 is MNHEY and CDR2 is SVGAGI. Here the CDR3 DNA reads TGTGCCAGCAGTTCCCTCTGGGGGGGGGCGCAACCCGAAGCTTTCTTT. This codes for CASSSLWGGAQPEAFF.

The chain links TRBV11-2 to TRBJ2-5, with 8 positions matching TRBD2. The CDR3 is 17 amino acids. CDR1 is SGHAT, CDR2 FQNNGV, per germline. V shed 2 bases and J 1 base; nucleotides not matched to a gene: 9. The CDR3 here is CASSLMGSAGGQETQYF. Here the CDR3 DNA reads TGTGCCAGCAGCTTAATGGGGTCGGCGGGGGGCCAAGAGACCCAGTACTTC.

The V call is TRBV2, the J call TRBJ1-3; maybe TRBD1 (6 bases). Deletions cut 1 base from V and 2 bases from J, with 12 bases between. CDR1 and CDR2 (germline): SNHLY, FYNNEI. The CDR3 has 16 amino acids. The CDR3 protein is CASSEGRRGTGNTIYF. The CDR3 DNA reads as TGTGCCAGCAGTGAAGGTCGCAGGGGAACTGGAAACACCATATATTTT.

J is TRBJ2-2 and V is TRBV7-9; tentatively, D is TRBD2 (5 bases). The CDR3 has 15 amino acids. Between the trimmed V and J ends, which lost 2 bases and 0 bases, there was a span of 7 bases. Germline CDR1 reads SEHNR; CDR2 reads FQNEAQ (reference sequence). In nucleotides, the CDR3 is TGTGCCAGCAGCTTAAAGCGGCCGAACACCGGGGAGCTGTTTTTT. Its protein product is CASSLKRPNTGELFF.

V and J are TRBV12-3 or TRBV12-4 and TRBJ1-1; D is undetermined. The V end was cut by 2 bases, the J end by 0 bases, with 4 bases between. CDR3 length equals 13 residues. The CDR3 reads CASSLRLNTEAFF. The CDR3 nucleotides are TGTGCCAGCAGTTTACGGTTGAACACTGAAGCTTTCTTT.

This clone was observed once. The chain couples TRBV5-8 to TRBJ1-1, with D maybe TRBD1 (5 bases). The CDR3 runs 11 residues. Germline loops: CDR1 SGHTS, CDR2 YDEGEE. Between the trimmed V and J ends, which lost 7 bases and 7 bases, there was a span of 11 bases. The CDR3 region is CASYHGGEAFF. The CDR3 coding sequence is TGTGCCAGCTATCACGGGGGTGAAGCTTTCTTT.

DNA of the CDR3: TGCGCCAGCAGCTTGGTAGGACGGGAAGGCTACACCTTC. It codes for CASSLVGREGYTF. The chain links TRBV5-1 to TRBJ1-2; D remains unclear. CDR1 is SGHRS and CDR2 is YFSETQ in the germline V gene. The CDR3 is made up of 13 amino acids. The V and J ends lost 0 bases and 8 bases respectively, with 11 bases between them.

The chain is built from TRBV19 and TRBJ1-1; possibly TRBD1 for D (5 bases). The CDR3 has 14 amino acids. Germline CDR1 reads LNHDA; CDR2 reads SQIVND (reference sequence). The ends were cut back, 6 bases at V and 4 bases at J, with 15 bases in the middle. CDR3 DNA sequence: TGTGCCAGTAGATCCACGGGGGTGGGCACTGAAGCTTTCTTT. Amino acid sequence: CASRSTGVGTEAFF.

The V gene is TRBV29-1, the J gene TRBJ2-3; 8 bases align to TRBD2. CDR1 and CDR2 (germline): SQVTM, ANQGSEA. V trimming: 4 bases; J trimming: 2 bases; junction bases outside the gene matches: 5. The CDR3 is 14 amino acids. In nucleotides, the CDR3 is TGCAGCGTTGCAACGGGGGGGACCACAGATACGCAGTATTTT. The encoded protein is CSVATGGTTDTQYF.

CDR3 nucleotides: TGTGCCAGCAGTTACGGGAGTTCGGCCAAAAACATTCAGTACTTC. This encodes CASSYGSSAKNIQYF. This rearrangement joins TRBV6-5 to TRBJ2-4; a weak D match, TRBD2 (5 bases). This CDR3 has 15 residues. The germline V gene encodes CDR1 MNHEY and CDR2 SVGAGI. The V gene lost 2 bases and the J gene lost 1 base, with 9 bases spanning the gap.

The chain links TRBV6-5 to TRBJ2-5, with a tentative D call TRBD2 (5 bases). CDR1 MNHEY and CDR2 SVGAGI come from the germline V gene. V was cut by 6 bases and J by 5 bases, with 10 bases left in between. The CDR3 runs 12 residues. CDR3 DNA: TGTGCCAGCAGGCGGGCCTCGGAGACCCAGTACTTC. It translates to CASRRASETQYF.

The CDR3 spells CSVEEISGGSGGEQYF. CDR3 nucleotide sequence: TGCAGCGTTGAAGAGATTAGCGGGGGATCTGGAGGGGAGCAGTACTTC. V is TRBV29-1 and J is TRBJ2-7, with 9 positions matching TRBD2. Germline trimming cut 0 bases from V and 7 bases from J; bases unmatched to any gene: 13. The CDR3 consists of 16 residues. Per germline, CDR1 SQVTM and CDR2 ANQGSEA.

The rearrangement links TRBV6-1 to TRBJ1-1; D is possibly TRBD1 (6 bases). The CDR3 sequence is 14 residues long. Germline values: CDR1 MNHNS, CDR2 SASEGT. V was pared by 0 bases and J by 4 bases, with 9 bases between. The CDR3 coding sequence is TGTGCCAGCAGTGAAGCGGGGGCAGTCACTGAAGCTTTCTTT. The encoded protein is CASSEAGAVTEAFF.

The chain has TRBV19 and TRBJ1-2; the match to TRBD1 covers 7 bases. The CDR3 contains 15 residues. Germline V lookup: CDR1 LNHDA, CDR2 SQIVND (reference sequence). V lost 0 bases, J lost 6 bases, and 7 bases stayed unmatched. CDR3 in DNA: TGTGCCAGTAGTATAGACCCTACAGGGGTTAATGGCTACACCTTC. It is translated as CASSIDPTGVNGYTF.

The chain employs TRBV18 and TRBJ2-3, with TRBD1 matching over 9 bases. Looked up from germline, CDR1 is KGHSH and CDR2 is LQKENI. The J segment lost 0 bases and the V segment lost 4 bases, leaving 2 bases of the junction unmatched. There are 15 residues in the CDR3. CDR3 sequence reads: CASSRGTGSTDTQYF. For the CDR3, the DNA is TGTGCCAGCTCACGGGGGACAGGGAGCACAGATACGCAGTATTTT.

This chain's CDR3 is CASSLTGQGNQPQHF. The CDR3 DNA reads TGTGCCAGCAGCTTAACGGGACAGGGGAATCAGCCCCAGCATTTT. The chain has TRBV7-3 and TRBJ1-5, with TRBD1 identical over 10 bases. Germline trimming cut 0 bases from V and 4 bases from J; bases unmatched to any gene: 0. CDR1 is SGHTA, CDR2 FQGTGA, per germline. The CDR3 is 15 amino acids.